The 5 T cell receptor beta chains listed next were all sequenced from one sample in a study of post-analysis software for immune sequencing data. No antigen has been identified for these receptors. Carried by the TCR beta cDNA libraries were unique molecular identifiers. One entry per CDR3 protein results from TCRdb running MiXCR on the PCR reads. The sample lists 750,000 to 950,000 distinct CDR3 sequences, approximately 53% occurring once. Findings of the study overall: Relative to controls, patients had about 5 TRBV segments at higher frequency, with TRBV5-6, TRBV5-1 and TRBV20-1 among these.

The sequencing sample was made of blood. Source of these receptors: a girl aged 10-17 years with multiple sclerosis.

This clonotype was seen a handful of times. The chain combines TRBV27 with TRBJ2-3; 7 bases align to TRBD2. Germline V gives CDR1 MNHEY, CDR2 SMNVEV (reference sequence). The junction had 13 bases not matched to a gene; V was cut back by 8 bases and J by 2 bases. This CDR3 spans 16 amino acids. The DNA of the CDR3 is TGTGCCAGCTTCCCTCTAGCGGCTTCCCACACAGATACGCAGTATTTT. Encoded protein: CASFPLAASHTDTQYF.

The chain employs TRBV12-3 or TRBV12-4 and TRBJ2-1; 10 bases fit TRBD1. This CDR3 is 17 amino acids long. V trimming: 6 bases; J trimming: 8 bases; junction bases outside the gene matches: 16. CDR3 sequence: CASRAKGGGQGRHEQFF. For the CDR3, the DNA is TGTGCCAGCAGAGCAAAGGGGGGGGGACAGGGGAGGCATGAGCAGTTCTTC.

This chain joins TRBV15 and TRBJ1-4; 7 bases align to TRBD1. CDR1 is LNHNV and CDR2 is YYDKDF in the germline V gene (reference sequence). This CDR3 is 14 amino acids long. Unmatched junction bases numbered 4, after V lost 0 bases and J lost 9 bases. This CDR3 is CATSRERDSQKLFF. CDR3 bases: TGTGCCACCAGCAGAGAACGGGACAGTCAAAAACTGTTTTTT.

The chain couples TRBV7-3 to TRBJ1-6, with D perhaps matching TRBD1 (5 bases). CDR1 SGHTA and CDR2 FQGTGA come from the germline V gene. The CDR3 runs 14 residues. The V and J ends lost 6 bases and 7 bases respectively, with 13 bases between them. The CDR3 spells CASSLLAGNSPLHF. The DNA for the CDR3 is TGTGCCAGCAGTTTACTAGCAGGGAATTCACCCCTCCACTTT.

This clonotype was observed a few times. CDR3 sequence reads: CASSPGDRVTDTQYF. The CDR3 bases are TGTGCCAGTAGTCCCGGGGACAGGGTCACAGATACGCAGTATTTT. This chain connects TRBV19 to TRBJ2-3; the match to TRBD1 covers 9 bases. V lost 5 bases, J lost 2 bases, and 5 bases stayed unmatched. The V gene's germline CDR1 is LNHDA and CDR2 SQIVND (reference sequence). The CDR3 contains 15 residues.